The 10 T cell receptor beta chains below were found in one sample sequenced in a study of blood T cells in healthy people across ages. The authors ran a second PCR of roughly 7 to 11 cycles using a sample-barcoded 5' primer and a J-beta primer mix. TCRdb recomputed calls from the 5' RACE reads with MiXCR, one row per CDR3 protein. The table shows over 700,000 distinct CDR3 sequences, with about 53% occurring only once. Sequenced material: blood. These receptors were collected from a man older than 75 in good health.

This chain uses TRBV2 with TRBJ2-3, with 7 positions matching TRBD2. The CDR3 loop spans 17 amino acids. Looked up from germline, CDR1 is SNHLY and CDR2 is FYNNEI. J lost 0 bases, V lost 6 bases, and 12 bases had no gene match. CDR3 loop: CASSLLWLAASTDTQYF. The DNA of the CDR3 is TGTGCCAGCAGCCTCTTGTGGCTAGCGGCTAGCACAGATACGCAGTATTTT.

The V call is TRBV11-2, the J call TRBJ2-4; D unclear. Trimming removed 8 bases at V and 0 bases at J, with 8 bases between. This CDR3 comprises 13 residues. Per the germline V gene, CDR1 is SGHAT and CDR2 is FQNNGV. Here the CDR3 DNA reads TGTGCCAGCCTCCGTTTAGCCAAAAACATTCAGTACTTC. It translates to CASLRLAKNIQYF.

CDR3 in DNA: TGCGCCAGCAGCTTGGAGACTAGCGGAGACAATGAGCAGTACTTC. Its protein product is CASSLETSGDNEQYF. The chain employs TRBV5-1 and TRBJ2-7; 9 bases agree with TRBD2. The CDR3 is 15 residues long. The J segment lost 7 bases and the V segment lost 0 bases, leaving 8 bases of the junction unmatched. CDR1 and CDR2 (germline): SGHRS, YFSETQ.

To note about this clonotype: One junction end does not reproduce the germline sequence, and a read error may be involved. The chain employs TRBV20-1 and TRBJ2-5; D is possibly TRBD2 (6 bases). CDR3 length: 13 residues. The germline gives CDR1 DFQATT, CDR2 SNEGSKA (reference sequence). The CDR3 protein is CSAGSPGVESQYF. As DNA, the CDR3 is TGCAGTGCCGGGTCGCCGGGGGTAGAGTCCCAGTACTTC.

The V gene is TRBV29-1, the J gene TRBJ1-2; D remains unclear. Trimming took off 3 bases at V and 4 bases at J, with 18 bases between the two ends. CDR1 and CDR2 (germline): SQVTM, ANQGSEA. The CDR3 is 15 residues long. As DNA, the CDR3 is TGCAGCGTTGACGAGGAGGGCGGTCCTCCCTATGGCTACACCTTC. Its protein product is CSVDEEGGPPYGYTF.

In the case of this clonotype: This likely comes from a read error, as the CDR3 has no conserved phenylalanine or tryptophan at its end. The gene calls are TRBV3-1 and TRBJ1-1; D gene uncertain. The V end was cut by 4 bases, the J end by 5 bases, with 11 bases between. The CDR3 contains 13 residues. Germline CDR1 and CDR2: LGHDT and YNNKEL (reference sequence). The DNA of the CDR3 is TGTGCCAGCAGCCCGTCCCGGGGTACTGAAGCTTTCCTT. Protein: CASSPSRGTEAFL.

The chain employs TRBV25-1 and TRBJ2-1; TRBD2 matches 10 bases. This CDR3 spans 13 amino acids. The V segment lost 6 bases and the J segment 4 bases; nucleotides outside the gene matches: 0. The germline V gene has CDR1 MGHDK and CDR2 SYGVNS. CDR3 sequence reads: CASRLAGYNEQFF. CDR3 DNA sequence: TGTGCCAGCAGACTAGCGGGGTACAATGAGCAGTTCTTC.

V is TRBV20-1 and J is TRBJ2-1, with TRBD2 matching over 9 bases. Germline V gene lookup returns CDR1 DFQATT and CDR2 SNEGSKA (reference sequence). The CDR3 has 16 residues. V was clipped by 0 bases and J by 3 bases; unmatched bases: 6. The CDR3 loop is CSARDSAGGVYNEQFF. The CDR3 bases are TGCAGTGCTAGAGATTCAGCGGGGGGTGTCTACAATGAGCAGTTCTTC.

This clonotype was detected only a few times. DNA for the CDR3: TGTGCCAGCAGCTTAAGCCCTCCCGGGACAGGGGCGGAAGAGCAGTACTTC. Translation gives CASSLSPPGTGAEEQYF. The V gene is TRBV7-3, the J gene TRBJ2-7; TRBD1 aligns across 10 bases. The trim removed 1 base at V and 7 bases at J, leaving 13 bases unmatched. The CDR3 has 17 amino acids. Per germline, CDR1 SGHTA and CDR2 FQGTGA.

The DNA of the CDR3 is TGTGCCAGCAGCTTGGGTAGCGGGAGAGGGAATGAGCAGTTCTTC. Its translation: CASSLGSGRGNEQFF. The rearrangement joins TRBV5-4 to TRBJ2-1; 9 nucleotides agree with TRBD2. Trimming at V came to 0 bases and at J to 7 bases, leaving 5 bases not matched to a gene. CDR1 is SGHNT, CDR2 YYREEE, per germline (reference sequence). The CDR3 runs 15 residues.